Each of the 25 T cell receptor beta chains below was sequenced from the same sample in a study of post-analysis software for immune sequencing data. Whole-study findings and limits: Patients showed TRBV5-6, TRBV5-1 and TRBV20-1 among roughly 5 TRBV segments more frequent than in controls.

What these receptors recognize is not known. The TCR beta cDNA libraries contained unique molecular identifiers. TCRdb passed the PCR reads through MiXCR, listing each CDR3 protein once. This sample carries hundreds of thousands of distinct CDR3 sequences, around 64% of them seen once, and the ten largest clones take roughly 10%. Source material: blood. The receptor source for this set is a girl aged 2 to 9 with multiple sclerosis.

This clonotype has just a few counts. DNA for the CDR3: TGTGCCAGCTCACGCTTACCCTATGGCTACACCTTC. Its protein product is CASSRLPYGYTF. This chain connects TRBV18 to TRBJ1-2, with D unclear. V lost 4 bases and J 4 bases, leaving 7 bases between the germline ends. This CDR3 is 12 amino acids long. The germline gives CDR1 KGHSH, CDR2 LQKENI.

CDR3 coding DNA: TGTGCCAGCAGCTACAGGGGGGCGAACACTGAAGCTTTCTTT. This encodes CASSYRGANTEAFF. This chain links TRBV14 with TRBJ1-1, with 8 nucleotides matching TRBD1. Germline CDR1 is SGHDN and CDR2 is FVKESK. The CDR3 is 14 residues long. V was clipped by 5 bases and J by 1 base; unmatched bases: 3.

The V call is TRBV29-1, the J call TRBJ2-7; 11 nucleotides match TRBD1. Trimming at V came to 0 bases and at J to 6 bases, leaving 1 base not matched to a gene. CDR3 length: 13 amino acids. Per germline, CDR1 SQVTM and CDR2 ANQGSEA. The CDR3 DNA is TGCAGCGTTGAAGAGGACAGGGGGCTCGAGCAGTACTTC. It encodes CSVEEDRGLEQYF.

As DNA, the CDR3 is TGTGCCAGCAGTTTGGGGTTCACCGAACAGGGGAACACTGAAGCTTTCTTT. The encoded protein is CASSLGFTEQGNTEAFF. The chain employs TRBV6-5 and TRBJ1-1; TRBD1 is a possible D gene (6 bases). Germline V CDR1 and CDR2: MNHEY, SVGAGI. This CDR3 region has 17 residues. The V end lost 4 bases, the J end lost 1 base, and 19 bases lay between the germline ends.

The chain employs TRBV18 and TRBJ2-3; TRBD2 is a possible D gene (6 bases). Germline V CDR1 and CDR2: KGHSH, LQKENI. CDR3 length: 14 amino acids. Trimming removed 3 bases at V and 6 bases at J, with 13 bases between. The CDR3 reads CASSPTEGRDTQYF. The CDR3 nucleotides read TGTGCCAGCTCACCGACGGAGGGGCGGGATACGCAGTATTTT.

J is TRBJ2-7 and V is TRBV20-1; 7 nucleotides match TRBD2. The CDR3 loop spans 13 amino acids. V dropped 5 bases and J dropped 3; count of bases not matched to a gene: 7. The germline V gene has CDR1 DFQATT and CDR2 SNEGSKA (reference sequence). CDR3 loop: CSAGLGRDYEQYF. The CDR3 coding sequence is TGCAGTGCTGGGCTAGGGAGGGACTACGAGCAGTACTTC.

The chain combines TRBV20-1 with TRBJ2-5; no reliable D call. The germline CDR1 and CDR2 sequences are DFQATT and SNEGSKA (reference sequence). V was trimmed by 3 bases and J by 4 bases, leaving 9 bases between them. This CDR3 region has 12 residues. This chain's CDR3 is CSASSLGETQYF. The CDR3 nucleotides read TGCAGTGCTAGTTCCCTGGGAGAGACCCAGTACTTC.

The chain is built from TRBV2 and TRBJ2-1; D might be TRBD1 (5 bases). The germline V and J ends were trimmed by 11 bases and 7 bases, with 9 bases remaining between them. The CDR3 extends over 10 amino acids. CDR1 SNHLY and CDR2 FYNNEI come from the germline V gene. In DNA, the CDR3 is TGTGCCGGTCAGGGAAATGAGCAGTTCTTC. Its translation: CAGQGNEQFF. Complete variable domain (other parts from reference TRBV2 and TRBJ2-1): EPEVTQTPSHQVTQMGQEVILRCVPISNHLYFYWYRQILGQKVEFLVSFYNNEISEKSEIFDDQFSVERPDGSNFTLKIRSTKLEDSAMYFCAGQGNEQFFGPGTRLTVL.

CDR3 sequence reads: CASSRGGGYEQFF. In nucleotides, the CDR3 is TGTGCCAGCAGTCGGGGCGGGGGCTATGAGCAGTTCTTC. The chain recombines TRBV12-3 or TRBV12-4 with TRBJ2-1; TRBD2 is a possible D gene (7 bases). Trimming pared 5 bases from V and 8 bases from J, leaving 13 bases between. This CDR3 is built from 13 residues.

This sequence joins TRBV7-6 and TRBJ2-3; 9 nucleotides match TRBD2. The ends lost 4 bases at V and 3 bases at J; junction bases unmatched: 5. There are 15 residues in the CDR3. Germline assignment: CDR1 SGHVS and CDR2 FNYEAQ. In nucleotides, the CDR3 is TGTGCCAGCAGCTCCGGGCGGGGGGGGACAGATACGCAGTATTTT. Its translation: CASSSGRGGTDTQYF.

The chain is built from TRBV6-5 and TRBJ1-5, with D uncertain. Germline lookup yields CDR1 MNHEY and CDR2 SVGAGI. Trimming took 6 bases from V and 6 from J, leaving 18 bases between them. There are 15 residues in the CDR3. This CDR3 reads CASSYGRGDSQPQHF. CDR3 in DNA: TGTGCCAGCAGCTACGGACGTGGGGATTCTCAGCCCCAGCATTTT.

This rearrangement joins TRBV12-3 or TRBV12-4 to TRBJ1-1; 7 bases align to TRBD1. The CDR3 consists of 15 residues. Trimming took 4 bases from V and 4 from J; bases not matched to a gene: 9. The DNA of the CDR3 is TGTGCCAGCAGTTCCCCCGGCAGGGGGTCCACTGAAGCTTTCTTT. Translation: CASSSPGRGSTEAFF.

This clonotype came up a few times. This sequence joins TRBV7-6 and TRBJ2-5, with TRBD2 identical over 9 bases. Unmatched junction bases numbered 9, after V lost 5 bases and J lost 5 bases. The CDR3 is 15 amino acids. Per the germline V gene, CDR1 is SGHVS and CDR2 is FNYEAQ. The DNA of the CDR3 is TGTGCCAGCAGCGGGCGGGGGGGCAGTATGGAGACCCAGTACTTC. Residues: CASSGRGGSMETQYF. The full variable domain, its missing parts supplied by reference TRBV7-6 and TRBJ2-5, is GAGVSQSPRYKVTKRGQDVALRCDPISGHVSLYWYRQALGQGPEFLTYFNYEAQQDKSGLPNDRFSAERPEGSISTLTIQRTEQRDSAMYRCASSGRGGSMETQYFGPGTRLLVL.

The rearrangement links TRBV18 to TRBJ2-5; a possible D gene is TRBD1 (6 bases). Germline V CDR1 and CDR2: KGHSH, LQKENI. Trimming stripped 6 bases from V and 3 bases from J, with 14 bases between. This CDR3 is 14 amino acids long. The CDR3 region has the DNA TGTGCCAGCTCCCATCCTCCAGGGGAAGAGACCCAGTACTTC. It specifies CASSHPPGEETQYF.

CDR3 sequence reads: CSVGSSRRVRGETQYF. As DNA, the CDR3 is TGCAGCGTTGGCTCTAGCAGGAGGGTAAGGGGAGAGACCCAGTACTTC. V gene TRBV29-1 combines with J gene TRBJ2-5, with D possibly being TRBD2 (6 bases). Germline CDR1 reads SQVTM; CDR2 reads ANQGSEA. V gave up 4 bases and J gave up 4 bases, with 22 bases separating them. The CDR3 has 16 residues.

V gene TRBV24-1 combines with J gene TRBJ2-5; TRBD1 aligns across 9 bases. The CDR3 sequence is 18 residues long. V was pared by 4 bases and J by 0 bases, with 11 bases of the junction left unmatched. The germline V gene has CDR1 KGHDR and CDR2 SFDVKD. CDR3 coding DNA: TGTGCCACCAGTGACGCCCCGGGACAGGGACCGTACCAAGAGACCCAGTACTTC. This codes for CATSDAPGQGPYQETQYF.

This clonotype appeared a few times. CDR3 region: CASSQGSTYEQYF. CDR3 coding DNA: TGCGCCAGCAGCCAAGGCAGTACCTACGAGCAGTACTTC. The chain combines TRBV4-1 with TRBJ2-7; the D is unclear. V shed 1 base and J shed 2 bases, with 6 bases lying between them. This CDR3 is built from 13 residues. CDR1 and CDR2 (germline): MGHRA, YSYEKL.

The chain joins TRBV24-1 to TRBJ2-3, with 8 positions matching TRBD2. Germline assignment: CDR1 KGHDR and CDR2 SFDVKD. This CDR3 region has 14 residues. J gave up 1 base and V 6 bases, and 2 bases lay outside the gene matches. The CDR3 DNA sequence: TGTGCCACCAGTACGACTAGCGGCACAGATACGCAGTATTTT. This codes for CATSTTSGTDTQYF.

The chain uses TRBV11-2 and TRBJ2-1, with 7 nucleotides matching TRBD2. CDR1 SGHAT and CDR2 FQNNGV come from the germline V gene. There are 16 residues in the CDR3. The ends lost 3 bases at V and 2 bases at J; junction bases unmatched: 7. CDR3 sequence reads: CASSFLLAEPYNEQFF. CDR3 DNA sequence: TGTGCCAGCAGCTTCCTCCTAGCGGAACCCTACAATGAGCAGTTCTTC. Full variable domain (remainder filled in from reference TRBV11-2 and TRBJ2-1): EAGVAQSPRYKIIEKRQSVAFWCNPISGHATLYWYQQILGQGPKLLIQFQNNGVVDDSQLPKDRFSAERLKGVDSTLKIQPAKLEDSAVYLCASSFLLAEPYNEQFFGPGTRLTVL.

The V gene is TRBV15, the J gene TRBJ2-5; no definite D call. Germline V gene sequence: CDR1 LNHNV, CDR2 YYDKDF (reference sequence). The CDR3 loop spans 13 amino acids. V shed 3 bases and J shed 3 bases, with 8 bases lying between them. CDR3 region: CATSSRHKETQYF. In DNA form, the CDR3 reads TGTGCCACCAGCAGTCGCCATAAAGAGACCCAGTACTTC. Filled out from reference TRBV15 and TRBJ2-5, the complete variable domain reads DAMVIQNPRYQVTQFGKPVTLSCSQTLNHNVMYWYQQKSSQAPKLLFHYYDKDFNNEADTPDNFQSRRPNTSFCFLDIRSPGLGDTAMYLCATSSRHKETQYFGPGTRLLVL.

This chain connects TRBV19 to TRBJ2-3; 12 bases align to TRBD1. The ends lost 7 bases at V and 4 bases at J; junction bases unmatched: 6. Germline V CDR1 and CDR2: LNHDA, SQIVND (reference sequence). CDR3 length: 15 amino acids. The CDR3, as DNA: TGTGCCAGTACCGACGGGACAGGGGGCTCAGATACGCAGTATTTT. Translation gives CASTDGTGGSDTQYF.

The chain joins TRBV24-1 to TRBJ2-3, with unresolved D. This CDR3 is 11 amino acids long. The germline gives CDR1 KGHDR, CDR2 SFDVKD. The V and J ends lost 4 bases and 6 bases respectively, with 4 bases between them. DNA for the CDR3: TGTGCCACCAGTGACCGCGATACGCAGTATTTT. This gives the protein CATSDRDTQYF.

This chain joins TRBV29-1 and TRBJ2-7; a possible D gene is TRBD1 (6 bases). Germline V gene sequence: CDR1 SQVTM, CDR2 ANQGSEA. Deletions cut 4 bases from V and 6 bases from J, with 16 bases between. There are 13 residues in the CDR3. This CDR3 is CSVGGQSRVEQYF. CDR3 nucleotide sequence: TGCAGCGTTGGCGGACAGTCCCGGGTCGAGCAGTACTTC.

As regards this clonotype: One end of the junction varies from germline; a read error may be responsible. The chain uses TRBV7-7 and TRBJ2-5; D remains unclear. CDR3 length: 14 residues. From germline, CDR1 is SSHAT and CDR2 FNYEAQ (reference sequence). The CDR3 sequence is CASSSSTLQEAQYF. CDR3 coding DNA: TGTGCCAGCAGCTCCTCTACACTGCAAGAGGCCCAGTACTTC.

V usage is TRBV7-8 and J usage is TRBJ2-5; D gene uncertain. In germline, CDR1 is SGHVS, CDR2 FQNEAQ. The CDR3 is 14 amino acids. Deletions cut 1 base from V and 6 bases from J, with 12 bases between. The CDR3 sequence is CASSLESGRKTQYF. The CDR3 nucleotides are TGTGCCAGCAGCTTAGAATCGGGCCGGAAGACCCAGTACTTC.